This is a list of T cell receptor beta chains from one sample in a study of beta chain bispecific antibodies for T cell cancers. These receptors' targets are unknown. TCRdb fed the 5' RACE reads into MiXCR, producing one record per CDR3 protein. The repertoire includes roughly 15,000 distinct CDR3 sequences, 2.1% of them detected once, and about 7.1% sits in the top ten. Sequencing was done on a sample of healthy donor T cells cultured with leukemia cells. Receptors originate from a human donor in good health. Some clones in this sample may be carry-over from other donors' samples. CDR3s include the opening cysteine and the closing phenylalanine or tryptophan. A D gene is named only where the DNA matches it firmly. The size field reads once, few or many counts, or a class when the clone is expanded.

j_gene,abundance,v_gene,d_gene,CDR3aa,CDR3nt
TRBJ1-2,many,TRBV7-9,NA,CASTTGLTVNYGYTF,TGTGCCAGCACCACCGGGTTGACAGTTAACTATGGCTACACCTTC
TRBJ2-1,many,TRBV28,NA,CASSSPAGDWYNEQFF,TGTGCCAGCAGTTCCCCGGCAGGGGACTGGTACAATGAGCAGTTCTTC
TRBJ2-3,many,TRBV5-1,NA,CASSADWGTDTQYF,TGCGCCAGCAGCGCGGACTGGGGCACAGATACGCAGTATTTT
TRBJ2-5,many,TRBV18,TRBD1,CASSPSQGVSGETQYF,TGTGCCAGCTCACCAAGTCAGGGGGTGAGCGGAGAGACCCAGTACTTC
TRBJ1-1,many,TRBV5-1,TRBD1,CASSTGQLTAGNTEAFF,TGCGCCAGCAGCACGGGACAGCTAACTGCCGGGAACACTGAAGCTTTCTTT
TRBJ2-7,many,TRBV7-7,TRBD1,CASSLGTGPYEQYF,TGTGCTAGCAGCCTCGGGACAGGGCCCTACGAGCAGTACTTC
TRBJ2-3,many,TRBV7-6,NA,CASSSSITDTQYF,TGTGCCAGCAGCTCGTCTATAACAGATACGCAGTATTTT
TRBJ2-7,many,TRBV5-1,NA,CASRRLPGHPYTYEQYF,TGCGCCAGCAGACGACTACCGGGACACCCTTATACCTACGAGCAGTACTTC
TRBJ1-1,many,TRBV14,NA,CASSQVIGAEAFF,TGTGCCAGCAGCCAAGTAATAGGGGCTGAAGCTTTCTTT
TRBJ2-7,many,TRBV5-1,NA,CASSLGPTYEQYF,TGCGCCAGCAGCTTGGGTCCTACCTACGAGCAGTACTTC
TRBJ1-2,many,TRBV3-1,NA,CASSHLMRTSYTF,TGTGCCAGCAGCCATTTGATGAGGACCTCCTACACCTTC
TRBJ1-6,many,TRBV25-1,NA,CASSERRGWNSPLHF,TGTGCCAGCAGTGAGCGAAGGGGTTGGAATTCACCCCTCCACTTT
TRBJ1-2,many,TRBV2,TRBD1,CASRGGGTVTSLYGYTF,TGTGCCAGCAGAGGCGGAGGGACAGTAACCTCGCTCTATGGCTACACCTTC
TRBJ2-1,many,TRBV19,TRBD1,CASRGQGEPSNEQFF,TGTGCCAGTAGGGGACAGGGGGAGCCCTCCAATGAGCAGTTCTTC
TRBJ2-7,many,TRBV20-1,TRBD2,CSAGTSGETYEQYF,TGCAGTGCAGGGACTAGCGGGGAGACCTACGAGCAGTACTTC
TRBJ1-1,many,TRBV7-6,NA,CASSLVQGTEAFF,TGTGCCAGCAGCTTAGTACAGGGCACTGAAGCTTTCTTT
TRBJ2-3,many,TRBV12-3/TRBV12-4,NA,CASSLSRLESTDTQYF,TGTGCCAGCAGTTTGTCGAGGCTGGAGAGCACAGATACGCAGTATTTT
TRBJ2-3,medium-sized,TRBV2,NA,CASSENWGRTDTQYF,TGTGCCAGCAGTGAAAACTGGGGACGCACAGATACGCAGTATTTT
TRBJ2-1,many,TRBV29-1,NA,CSVDSGGAYNEQFF,TGCAGCGTTGATTCGGGCGGGGCCTACAATGAGCAGTTCTTC
TRBJ2-1,many,TRBV4-1,TRBD1,CASSQGDRGYEQFF,TGCGCCAGCAGCCAGGGGGACAGGGGCTATGAGCAGTTCTTC
TRBJ2-1,many,TRBV6-5,NA,CASSYQGAHNEQFF,TGTGCCAGCAGTTACCAAGGGGCGCACAATGAGCAGTTCTTC
TRBJ1-1,medium-sized,TRBV5-1,TRBD1,CASSFGQGTEAFF,TGCGCCAGCAGCTTCGGACAGGGCACTGAAGCTTTCTTT
TRBJ1-4,many,TRBV3-1,TRBD1,CASSPPPGQGSINEKLFF,TGTGCCAGCAGCCCCCCCCCGGGACAGGGATCTATTAATGAAAAACTGTTTTTT
TRBJ2-1,many,TRBV11-2,TRBD2,CASSPPGLALYEQFF,TGTGCCAGCAGCCCCCCGGGACTAGCTTTGTATGAGCAGTTCTTC
TRBJ2-1,many,TRBV6-2/TRBV6-3,TRBD2,CASRGGGFDEQFF,TGTGCCAGCAGGGGGGGGGGGTTCGATGAGCAGTTCTTC
TRBJ2-1,many,TRBV19,TRBD1,CASRPRDRVNEQFF,TGTGCCAGTAGACCCCGGGACAGGGTAAATGAGCAGTTCTTC
TRBJ2-1,many,TRBV27,TRBD1,CASSATGVGNEQFF,TGTGCCAGCAGTGCTACAGGGGTAGGCAATGAGCAGTTCTTC
TRBJ1-2,many,TRBV7-9,NA,CASSLGKDGYTF,TGTGCCAGCAGCTTAGGGAAGGATGGCTACACCTTC